The clone carrying this T cell receptor beta chain was recorded a few times. The source of the sample is a study of T-cell memory formation after mild COVID-19. Overall study: TCR clusters showed largely donor specificity.

TCRdb reprocessed the 5' RACE reads via MiXCR and lists one record per CDR3 protein. This sample yields 250,000 to 300,000 distinct CDR3 sequences, of which around 15% are seen a single time; about 23% belongs to the top ten. V gave up 3 bases and J gave up 0 bases, with 9 bases separating them. This CDR3 has 14 residues. The V gene's germline CDR1 is SGDLS and CDR2 YYNGEE. This clonotype was obtained from a man aged 18 to 29 who had mild COVID-19 (a few samples of this study predate the infection). Cell type and time point are not known. The sample consisted of PBMCs or a T cell subset sorted from them (not recorded which). This rearrangement joins TRBV9 to TRBJ2-5; D may match TRBD1 or TRBD2 (6 bases each). The CDR3 bases are TGTGCCAGCAGCGCAGGGGACTACCAAGAGACCCAGTACTTC. Its protein is CASSAGDYQETQYF.